These 26 T cell receptor beta chains originate from one sample sequenced in a study of patients and donors after allogeneic stem cell transplantation. TCRdb recomputed calls from the RT-PCR reads with MiXCR, one row per CDR3 protein. Of approximately 160,000 distinct CDR3 sequences in the sample, 30% were seen once. Specimen: blood, either unsorted or a sorted T cell fraction (not recorded which). The origin of the receptors is a human donor who was either an allogeneic HSCT recipient or a stem cell or donor lymphocyte infusion donor (not recorded which). It is not recorded whose cells these are; they may come from a transplant donor.

This clonotype was observed a few times. The gene calls are TRBV18 and TRBJ2-1; D gene uncertain. The CDR3 spans 12 residues. The ends were cut back, 2 bases at V and 9 bases at J, with 8 bases in the middle. Germline loops: CDR1 KGHSH, CDR2 LQKENI. The CDR3 DNA is TGTGCCAGCTCACCAGAGTGGTCTGAGCAGTTCTTC. As protein: CASSPEWSEQFF.

This clonotype has just a few counts. The V call is TRBV11-2, the J call TRBJ2-7; TRBD1 aligns across 8 bases. With V trimmed by 5 bases and J by 3 bases, 6 bases remained unmatched. The CDR3 spans 14 residues. CDR1 and CDR2 (germline): SGHAT, FQNNGV. DNA for the CDR3: TGTGCCAGCAGCCTCAGACAGGGGCACTACGAGCAGTACTTC. Its protein product is CASSLRQGHYEQYF.

This clonotype showed up many times. The rearrangement joins TRBV6-5 to TRBJ2-3; D gene unclear. Per germline, CDR1 MNHEY and CDR2 SVGAGI. V lost 5 bases and J 2 bases, leaving 2 bases between the germline ends. This CDR3 is built from 11 residues. CDR3 DNA: TGTGCCAGCAGTCACACAGATACGCAGTATTTT. It is translated as CASSHTDTQYF.

V and J are TRBV9 and TRBJ1-2; perhaps TRBD1 as D (5 bases). The CDR3 consists of 14 residues. The V and J ends lost 2 bases and 2 bases respectively, with 10 bases between them. Germline CDR1 SGDLS, CDR2 YYNGEE. The DNA of the CDR3 is TGTGCCAGCAGCGTTACAGGAGTCAACTATGGCTACACCTTC. Translating gives CASSVTGVNYGYTF.

This clonotype has just a few counts. The chain uses TRBV6-5 and TRBJ2-7, with 7 bases identical to TRBD1. CDR1 is MNHEY and CDR2 is SVGAGI in the germline V gene. The CDR3 has 15 amino acids. J was trimmed by 2 bases and V by 0 bases; bases with no gene match: 4. The CDR3 DNA follows: TGTGCCAGCAGTTACTCGACAGGGAGCCCCTACGAGCAGTACTTC. Protein: CASSYSTGSPYEQYF.

The chain combines TRBV4-3 with TRBJ2-7; TRBD1 agrees at 9 bases. With V trimmed by 1 base and J by 1 base, 2 bases remained unmatched. This CDR3 has 15 residues. Germline V gives CDR1 LGHNA, CDR2 YSLEER. CDR3 region: CASSQAGQGSYEQYF. As DNA, the CDR3 is TGCGCCAGCAGCCAAGCGGGACAGGGTTCCTACGAGCAGTACTTC.

This clonotype was seen a handful of times. DNA of the CDR3: TGTGCCAGCTCACGCCGACAGGGTCAACACACTGAAGCTTTCTTT. Translation: CASSRRQGQHTEAFF. This rearrangement joins TRBV18 to TRBJ1-1; TRBD1 matches at 7 bases. V shed 4 bases and J 3 bases; nucleotides not matched to a gene: 8. Germline loops: CDR1 KGHSH, CDR2 LQKENI. This CDR3 contains 15 residues.

The chain has TRBV6-1 and TRBJ1-5, with 7 bases aligning to TRBD1. Losses at the gene ends were 4 bases for V and 2 bases for J; bases not matched to a gene: 5. The CDR3 is 15 amino acids. Germline lookup yields CDR1 MNHNS and CDR2 SASEGT. The CDR3 coding sequence is TGTGCCAGCAGTGGGGGACAGCGGCGCAATCAGCCCCAGCATTTT. This encodes CASSGGQRRNQPQHF.

This clonotype was observed a handful of times. The genes are TRBV10-3 and TRBJ2-7; TRBD2 matches at 11 bases. This CDR3 comprises 16 residues. J gave up 5 bases and V 1 base, and 7 bases lay outside the gene matches. CDR1 is ENHRY, CDR2 SYGVKD, per germline. The CDR3 reads CAISELLAGGPDEQYF. In DNA form, the CDR3 reads TGTGCCATCAGTGAGTTATTAGCGGGAGGGCCGGACGAGCAGTACTTC.

This clonotype was counted a few times. This chain joins TRBV28 and TRBJ2-1; no firm D call. Germline V gene lookup returns CDR1 MDHEN and CDR2 SYDVKM. The CDR3 is 11 amino acids. V dropped 8 bases and J dropped 10 bases, with 12 bases sitting between them. CDR3 bases: TGTGCCAGCCCTAGACGCGTAGAGCAGTTCTTC. Its protein is CASPRRVEQFF.

There are many counts of this clonotype. The chain has TRBV5-1 and TRBJ1-5; D remains unclear. Trimming shortened V by 0 bases and J by 2 bases, and 9 bases separated the two germline ends. Looked up from germline, CDR1 is SGHRS and CDR2 is YFSETQ. The CDR3 is 15 amino acids. In DNA, the CDR3 is TGCGCCAGCAGCTTGGGACACAGCGGCAATCAGCCCCAGCATTTT. Protein sequence: CASSLGHSGNQPQHF.

This clonotype has only a few counts. The chain is built from TRBV7-6 and TRBJ2-1; maybe TRBD2 (5 bases). Trimming took off 2 bases at V and 8 bases at J, with 13 bases between the two ends. CDR1 and CDR2 (germline): SGHVS, FNYEAQ. The CDR3 has 14 residues. DNA for the CDR3: TGTGCCAGCAGCTTACGGGGAGATAGGGATGAGCAGTTCTTC. This translates into CASSLRGDRDEQFF.

This sequence joins TRBV20-1 and TRBJ2-7; 7 bases map to TRBD1. Looked up from germline, CDR1 is DFQATT and CDR2 is SNEGSKA (reference sequence). CDR3 length: 12 residues. After removal of 3 bases from V and 3 bases from J, the junction contained 2 bases not matched to a gene. CDR3 bases: TGCAGTGCTAGTGACAGGGTCTACGAGCAGTACTTC. Protein sequence: CSASDRVYEQYF.

The rearrangement joins TRBV25-1 to TRBJ2-7; no clear D gene. This CDR3 has 13 residues. Per the germline V gene, CDR1 is MGHDK and CDR2 is SYGVNS. V gave up 4 bases and J gave up 2 bases, with 9 bases separating them. CDR3 loop: CASSVRAPYEQYF. The CDR3 DNA follows: TGTGCCAGCAGTGTACGGGCACCCTACGAGCAGTACTTC.

Only a few counts were recorded for this clonotype. The chain has TRBV7-9 and TRBJ2-1, with 8 bases matching TRBD1. V was clipped by 3 bases and J by 2 bases; unmatched bases: 3. The CDR3 extends over 15 amino acids. The germline CDR1 and CDR2 sequences are SEHNR and FQNEAQ (reference sequence). The CDR3 DNA is TGTGCCAGCAGCTTTGGACAGGGCCCCTACAATGAGCAGTTCTTC. This gives the protein CASSFGQGPYNEQFF.

In this sample, this clonotype turned up a few times. The J gene is TRBJ2-3, the V gene TRBV12-3 or TRBV12-4; D perhaps matches TRBD2 (6 bases). This CDR3 spans 12 amino acids. V was cut by 6 bases and J by 8 bases, with 12 bases left in between. CDR3 amino acids: CASSRERGTQYF. The CDR3 DNA reads TGTGCCAGCAGCCGGGAGAGGGGTACGCAGTATTTT.

This clonotype was detected only a few times. This chain connects TRBV20-1 to TRBJ2-7, with 8 bases aligning to TRBD2. V trimming: 6 bases; J trimming: 3 bases; junction bases outside the gene matches: 4. The CDR3 runs to 12 residues. In germline, CDR1 is DFQATT, CDR2 SNEGSKA (reference sequence). CDR3 amino acids: CSANRGGYEQYF. The CDR3 DNA sequence: TGCAGTGCCAACCGGGGGGGCTACGAGCAGTACTTC.

The chain recombines TRBV12-5 with TRBJ1-5; 9 bases match TRBD1. Germline CDR1 LGHNT, CDR2 FRNRAP. CDR3 length: 15 amino acids. V dropped 1 base and J dropped 3; count of bases not matched to a gene: 1. The CDR3 DNA follows: TGTGCTAGTGGTTTGGAACAGGGGGCCAATCAGCCCCAGCATTTT. Encoded protein: CASGLEQGANQPQHF.

This clonotype occurred a few times. The chain uses TRBV28 and TRBJ1-5; unclear D gene. Germline V gene sequence: CDR1 MDHEN, CDR2 SYDVKM. The V end was cut by 7 bases, the J end by 2 bases, with 9 bases between. The CDR3 covers 13 residues. The CDR3 region has the DNA TGTGCCAGCACCCGGAAGGGCAATCAGCCCCAGCATTTT. This gives the protein CASTRKGNQPQHF.

The chain employs TRBV4-3 and TRBJ2-1; the D is unclear. There are 11 residues in the CDR3. V gave up 6 bases and J gave up 10 bases, with 10 bases separating them. Germline CDR1 reads LGHNA; CDR2 reads YSLEER. The CDR3 region is CASSSTLEQFF. CDR3 in DNA: TGCGCCAGCAGTTCAACTTTAGAGCAGTTCTTC.

The J gene is TRBJ2-7, the V gene TRBV20-1, with 9 bases identical to TRBD1. With 8 bases clipped from V and 4 bases from J, the junction kept 9 bases outside the gene matches. The germline CDR1 and CDR2 sequences are DFQATT and SNEGSKA (reference sequence). This CDR3 comprises 13 residues. Here the CDR3 reads CSRPGQGSYEQYF. CDR3 DNA sequence: TGCAGTCGGCCGGGACAGGGATCATACGAGCAGTACTTC.

This clonotype has more than one count but fewer than ten. The chain carries TRBV20-1 and TRBJ2-3; D gene uncertain. There are 12 residues in the CDR3. The germline V and J ends were trimmed by 4 bases and 2 bases, with 7 bases remaining between them. CDR1 and CDR2 (germline): DFQATT, SNEGSKA (reference sequence). This CDR3 is CSAIDPTDTQYF. Here the CDR3 DNA reads TGCAGTGCTATCGACCCCACAGATACGCAGTATTTT.

J is TRBJ2-7 and V is TRBV2, with TRBD1 matching 8 bases. After removal of 6 bases from V and 5 bases from J, the junction contained 12 bases not matched to a gene. There are 15 residues in the CDR3. CDR1 is SNHLY and CDR2 is FYNNEI in the germline V gene. CDR3 residues: CASSVDRGRHDEQYF. DNA of the CDR3: TGTGCCAGCAGCGTAGACAGGGGCCGGCACGACGAGCAGTACTTC.

The chain joins TRBV6-6 to TRBJ2-5, with a possible D match to TRBD2 (5 bases). The V gene lost 9 bases and the J gene lost 5 bases, with 13 bases spanning the gap. Germline values: CDR1 MNHNY, CDR2 SVGAGI (reference sequence). This CDR3 comprises 12 residues. CDR3: CASGSGMETQYF. CDR3 DNA: TGTGCCAGTGGGTCCGGGATGGAGACCCAGTACTTC.

This clonotype was seen only a few times. J is TRBJ1-1 and V is TRBV5-1; perhaps TRBD1 as D (5 bases). V lost 1 base and J lost 2, with 15 bases in between. The CDR3 contains 16 residues. Germline V gene data show CDR1 as SGHRS and CDR2 as YFSETQ. The CDR3 here is CASSLFGTEPNTEAFF. The CDR3 DNA reads TGCGCCAGCAGCTTGTTTGGGACGGAGCCTAACACTGAAGCTTTCTTT.

The genes are TRBV20-1 and TRBJ1-5, with D possibly matching TRBD1 (6 bases). Per the germline V gene, CDR1 is DFQATT and CDR2 is SNEGSKA (reference sequence). The CDR3 loop spans 15 amino acids. V dropped 1 base and J dropped 6 bases, with 16 bases sitting between them. Here the CDR3 reads CSARVLGHPTQPQHF. The CDR3 DNA reads as TGCAGTGCTAGAGTCCTGGGACACCCAACTCAGCCCCAGCATTTT.